The next 29 T cell receptor beta chains were all read from a single sample in a study of cytomegalovirus exposure and HLA in healthy donors. Sequenced by immunoSEQ multiplex PCR; TCRdb stores in-frame clones only, minus some. Here the sample spans roughly 150,000 clones, 85% being singletons. The sample consisted of PBMCs. Receptor source: a man aged 25 to 40 in good health and CMV-seropositive.

The rearrangement links TRBV6-5 to TRBJ2-1; the D gene is possibly TRBD2 (7 bases). The CDR3 extends over 14 amino acids. Germline V gives CDR1 MNHEY, CDR2 SVGAGI. With 8 bases removed from V and 4 bases from J, the gap between germline ends came to 15 bases. The CDR3 is CASGGAGVYNEQFF. As DNA, the CDR3 is TGTGCCAGCGGGGGGGCCGGGGTATACAATGAGCAGTTCTTC.

The chain carries TRBV4-1 and TRBJ2-3; D call uncertain. This CDR3 is 14 amino acids long. The germline V gene encodes CDR1 MGHRA and CDR2 YSYEKL. With 2 bases removed from V and 4 bases from J, the gap between germline ends came to 10 bases. The CDR3 nucleotides are TGCGCCAGCAGCCAACGGTTCCCCGCAGATACGCAGTATTTT. It yields the protein CASSQRFPADTQYF.

The genes are TRBV7-8 and TRBJ2-5; the match to TRBD2 covers 9 bases. Germline CDR1 reads SGHVS; CDR2 reads FQNEAQ. This CDR3 is 16 amino acids long. V dropped 1 base and J dropped 4; count of bases not matched to a gene: 7. CDR3 DNA: TGTGCCAGCAGCTTAGTAGGGCTAGCGGGGATAGAGACCCAGTACTTC. The encoded protein is CASSLVGLAGIETQYF.

This clone was detected many times. V is TRBV5-1 and J is TRBJ2-3, with 11 bases identical to TRBD2. Losses at the gene ends were 3 bases for V and 9 bases for J; bases not matched to a gene: 12. The germline gives CDR1 SGHRS, CDR2 YFSETQ. The length of the CDR3 is 16 residues. The CDR3 reads CASSYVGTSGGGTQYF. The CDR3 DNA reads as TGCGCCAGCAGCTATGTTGGAACTAGCGGGGGTGGGACGCAGTATTTT.

As to this clone: Mismatch with germline at one junction end may stem from a read error. The chain combines TRBV7-7 with TRBJ2-7, with 8 bases fitting TRBD1. The CDR3 consists of 15 residues. Germline V gives CDR1 SSHAT, CDR2 FNYEAQ (reference sequence). The CDR3 DNA is TGTGCTAGCAGCCCGCATCCCAGGGGGCCCCACGAGCAGTACTTC. Translated: CASSPHPRGPHEQYF. Full variable domain (remainder filled in from reference TRBV7-7 and TRBJ2-7): GAGVSQSPRYKVTKRGQDVTLRCDPISSHATLYWYQQALGQGPEFLTYFNYEAQPDKSGLPSDRFSAERPEGSISTLTIQRTEQRDSAMYRCASSPHPRGPHEQYFGPGTRLTVT.

The genes are TRBV27 and TRBJ1-1; 10 bases line up with TRBD1. The CDR3 length is 17 residues. V dropped 3 bases and J dropped 0; count of bases not matched to a gene: 7. Per germline, CDR1 MNHEY and CDR2 SMNVEV (reference sequence). The CDR3 DNA is TGTGCCAGCAGTTTTGGGGACAGGGGACACATGAACACTGAAGCTTTCTTT. The encoded protein is CASSFGDRGHMNTEAFF.

The genes are TRBV4-1 and TRBJ2-2; 8 nucleotides align to TRBD2. The CDR3 is made up of 15 amino acids. J lost 7 bases, V lost 2 bases, and 6 bases had no gene match. Per the germline V gene, CDR1 is MGHRA and CDR2 is YSYEKL. CDR3 amino acids: CASSQPTSGLGELFF. As DNA, the CDR3 is TGCGCCAGCAGCCAACCAACTAGCGGTCTCGGGGAGCTGTTTTTT.

There are a few counts of this clone. The chain employs TRBV4-1 and TRBJ2-7; TRBD2 might be the D (5 bases). Deletions cut 1 base from V and 2 bases from J, with 18 bases between. The CDR3 is made up of 17 amino acids. CDR1 and CDR2 from the germline V gene are MGHRA and YSYEKL. The CDR3 DNA follows: TGCGCCAGCAGCCAAGCCACCGGGCAGCGACTACCCTACGAGCAGTACTTC. Its protein is CASSQATGQRLPYEQYF.

This chain links TRBV4-1 with TRBJ2-3; D is possibly TRBD1 (5 bases). The CDR3 is 16 residues long. The germline CDR1 and CDR2 sequences are MGHRA and YSYEKL. V was trimmed by 3 bases and J by 2 bases, leaving 15 bases between them. The CDR3, as DNA: TGCGCCAGCAGCCATGCAGGGCTACCCGTCACAGATACGCAGTATTTT. Protein sequence: CASSHAGLPVTDTQYF.

V usage is TRBV7-9 and J usage is TRBJ2-7, with TRBD1 matching 9 bases. The CDR3 runs to 16 residues. V lost 5 bases to trimming and J lost 1 base; unmatched junction nucleotides: 9. Germline CDR1 SEHNR, CDR2 FQNEAQ (reference sequence). The CDR3 DNA is TGTGCCAGCAGCCCCATTGGACAGGGGAGTTCCTACGAGCAGTACTTC. This gives the protein CASSPIGQGSSYEQYF.

The CDR3 sequence: CASSPNGQGGEKLFF. Here the CDR3 DNA reads TGTGCCAGCAGCCCCAATGGTCAGGGAGGTGAAAAACTGTTTTTT. This rearrangement joins TRBV7-3 to TRBJ1-4, with D possibly TRBD1 on 5 matching bases. The CDR3 totals 15 residues. The germline gives CDR1 SGHTA, CDR2 FQGTGA. Trimming took 5 bases from V and 7 from J, leaving 17 bases between them. Complete variable domain (other parts from reference TRBV7-3 and TRBJ1-4): GAGVSQTPSNKVTEKGKYVELRCDPISGHTALYWYRQSLGQGPEFLIYFQGTGAADDSGLPNDRFFAVRPEGSVSTLKIQRTERGDSAVYLCASSPNGQGGEKLFFGSGTQLSVL.

This clone was detected only a few times. The CDR3 protein is CASSPGSGTSAGELFF. DNA for the CDR3: TGTGCCAGCAGCCCGGGTTCCGGGACTAGCGCCGGGGAGCTGTTTTTT. V and J are TRBV7-9 and TRBJ2-2, with 10 bases identical to TRBD2. The germline gives CDR1 SEHNR, CDR2 FQNEAQ (reference sequence). The CDR3 loop spans 16 amino acids. V shed 5 bases and J 6 bases; nucleotides not matched to a gene: 9.

The CDR3 DNA follows: TGTGCCAGCAGCTTAGCCCATCAAGGACCCCGGGGGGATACGCAGTATTTT. Translating gives CASSLAHQGPRGDTQYF. This sequence joins TRBV7-9 and TRBJ2-3, with D possibly TRBD2 on 6 matching bases. V lost 0 bases, J lost 6 bases, and 19 bases lay in between. The CDR3 extends over 17 amino acids. CDR1 is SEHNR and CDR2 is FQNEAQ in the germline V gene (reference sequence).

The rearrangement links TRBV7-6 to TRBJ2-3, with a tentative D call TRBD2 (7 bases). This CDR3 has 16 amino acids. CDR1 and CDR2 (germline): SGHVS, FNYEAQ. V lost 1 base, J lost 6 bases, and 17 bases lay in between. CDR3 nucleotide sequence: TGTGCCAGCAGCTTAGTCGGAGGGGGGGGCCCGGATACGCAGTATTTT. Translation: CASSLVGGGGPDTQYF.

The sample holds one count of this clone. The J gene is TRBJ1-1, the V gene TRBV7-9, with D unresolved. Germline V gene sequence: CDR1 SEHNR, CDR2 FQNEAQ (reference sequence). This CDR3 is built from 17 residues. V gave up 5 bases and J gave up 0 bases, with 19 bases separating them. The CDR3 loop is CASSPPWGGLLNTEAFF. CDR3 bases: TGTGCCAGCAGCCCCCCCTGGGGAGGACTCTTGAACACTGAAGCTTTCTTT.

The rearrangement joins TRBV6-5 to TRBJ2-3, with 7 bases aligning to TRBD1. Germline lookup yields CDR1 MNHEY and CDR2 SVGAGI. CDR3 length equals 13 residues. Trimming at V came to 6 bases and at J to 4 bases, leaving 4 bases not matched to a gene. The CDR3: CASSRQGSDTQYF. The CDR3 bases are TGTGCCAGCAGCCGACAGGGCTCAGATACGCAGTATTTT.

The chain is built from TRBV9 and TRBJ2-5; D is unresolved. With 0 bases removed from V and 2 bases from J, the gap between germline ends came to 5 bases. The CDR3 is 13 residues long. Germline CDR1 reads SGDLS; CDR2 reads YYNGEE. The DNA of the CDR3 is TGTGCCAGCAGCGTAGACATACAAGAGACCCAGTACTTC. Translating it yields CASSVDIQETQYF. The full variable domain, with the rest looked up from reference TRBV9 and TRBJ2-5, is DSGVTQTPKHLITATGQRVTLRCSPRSGDLSVYWYQQSLDQGLQFLIQYYNGEERAKGNILERFSAQQFPDLHSELNLSSLELGDSALYFCASSVDIQETQYFGPGTRLLVL.

The chain couples TRBV5-1 to TRBJ2-2; 8 bases match TRBD2. The CDR3 spans 17 residues. Germline CDR1 SGHRS, CDR2 YFSETQ. V lost 1 base, J lost 6 bases, and 11 bases stayed unmatched. DNA for the CDR3: TGCGCCAGCAGCTTGTTGTCTAGCGGGTCCGAGGCCGGGGAGCTGTTTTTT. Protein product: CASSLLSSGSEAGELFF.

The chain employs TRBV7-8 and TRBJ2-7; D is uncertain. This CDR3 contains 13 residues. The germline V gene has CDR1 SGHVS and CDR2 FQNEAQ. V was clipped by 2 bases and J by 3 bases, with 8 bases between them. CDR3 coding DNA: TGTGCCAGCAGCTTACGTAACGGCTACGAGCAGTACTTC. Residues: CASSLRNGYEQYF. The full variable domain, with the rest looked up from reference TRBV7-8 and TRBJ2-7, is GAGVSQSPRYKVAKRGQDVALRCDPISGHVSLFWYQQALGQGPEFLTYFQNEAQLDKSGLPSDRFFAERPEGSVSTLKIQRTQQEDSAVYLCASSLRNGYEQYFGPGTRLTVT.

The chain uses TRBV11-2 and TRBJ2-5; TRBD2 aligns across 11 bases. The germline gives CDR1 SGHAT, CDR2 FQNNGV. V shed 5 bases and J 1 base; nucleotides not matched to a gene: 3. This CDR3 has 15 residues. CDR3 nucleotide sequence: TGTGCCAGCAGCCAAACTAGCGGGAGCCAAGAGACCCAGTACTTC. Encoded protein: CASSQTSGSQETQYF.

V and J are TRBV12-5 and TRBJ2-7; TRBD1 agrees at 9 bases. Trimming took 1 base from V and 1 from J; bases not matched to a gene: 2. The CDR3 spans 15 residues. Germline V gives CDR1 LGHNT, CDR2 FRNRAP. CDR3 sequence reads: CASGLAGTGSYEQYF. For the CDR3, the DNA is TGTGCTAGTGGTTTGGCCGGGACAGGGTCCTACGAGCAGTACTTC. The complete variable domain, with remaining parts taken from reference TRBV12-5 and TRBJ2-7, reads DARVTQTPRHKVTEMGQEVTMRCQPILGHNTVFWYRQTMMQGLELLAYFRNRAPLDDSGMPKDRFSAEMPDATLATLKIQPSEPRDSAVYFCASGLAGTGSYEQYFGPGTRLTVT.

The V gene is TRBV2, the J gene TRBJ2-7; D might be TRBD2 (5 bases). Germline CDR1 SNHLY, CDR2 FYNNEI. CDR3 length: 14 residues. V was clipped by 4 bases and J by 1 base, with 11 bases between them. The CDR3 loop reads CASSVEAASYEQYF. Written as DNA, the CDR3 is TGTGCCAGCAGTGTCGAAGCGGCATCCTACGAGCAGTACTTC.

This clone appeared once. CDR3 region: CASSLRGRGSRGLRYEQYF. The CDR3 DNA is TGTGCCAGCAGCTTAAGGGGTCGGGGATCGCGGGGGCTCCGATACGAGCAGTACTTC. The V call is TRBV27, the J call TRBJ2-7, with D possibly being TRBD2 (7 bases). The CDR3 contains 19 residues. In germline, CDR1 is MNHEY, CDR2 SMNVEV (reference sequence). Trimming removed 6 bases at V and 4 bases at J, with 31 bases between.

This rearrangement joins TRBV6-5 to TRBJ1-3; no definite D call. V was cut by 0 bases and J by 4 bases, with 13 bases left in between. The CDR3 has 16 amino acids. Germline values: CDR1 MNHEY, CDR2 SVGAGI. The CDR3 bases are TGTGCCAGCAGTTACTCAGTGGGAGAGTCCGGAAACACCATATATTTT. Translation: CASSYSVGESGNTIYF.

The chain uses TRBV19 and TRBJ2-7; TRBD1 matches 12 bases. In germline, CDR1 is LNHDA, CDR2 SQIVND (reference sequence). This CDR3 is 14 amino acids long. V trimming: 6 bases; J trimming: 4 bases; junction bases outside the gene matches: 4. The CDR3 reads CASRPGQGAYEQYF. CDR3 in DNA: TGTGCCAGTAGACCGGGACAGGGGGCATACGAGCAGTACTTC.

This clone appeared once. The CDR3 DNA reads as TGTGCCAGAAGAGGCACAGGGGCCCAAGAAGCTTTCTTT. It translates to CARRGTGAQEAFF. The rearrangement links TRBV2 to TRBJ1-1; TRBD1 agrees at 7 bases. The V gene's germline CDR1 is SNHLY and CDR2 FYNNEI. The CDR3 extends over 13 amino acids. The J segment lost 8 bases and the V segment lost 9 bases, leaving 12 bases of the junction unmatched. The full variable domain, in which reference TRBV2 and TRBJ1-1 provide the parts outside the CDR3, is EPEVTQTPSHQVTQMGQEVILRCVPISNHLYFYWYRQILGQKVEFLVSFYNNEISEKSEIFDDQFSVERPDGSNFTLKIRSTKLEDSAMYFCARRGTGAQEAFFGQGTRLTVV.

V usage is TRBV9 and J usage is TRBJ2-2, with 10 bases aligning to TRBD2. The CDR3 is made up of 16 amino acids. The ends lost 2 bases at V and 7 bases at J; junction bases unmatched: 8. Germline V gene data show CDR1 as SGDLS and CDR2 as YYNGEE. The CDR3 region has the DNA TGTGCCAGCAGCGTTCTGAGCGGGGGGGCGTACGGGGAGCTGTTTTTT. It specifies CASSVLSGGAYGELFF. Full variable domain (outside the CDR3, taken from reference TRBV9 and TRBJ2-2): DSGVTQTPKHLITATGQRVTLRCSPRSGDLSVYWYQQSLDQGLQFLIQYYNGEERAKGNILERFSAQQFPDLHSELNLSSLELGDSALYFCASSVLSGGAYGELFFGEGSRLTVL.

The V gene is TRBV4-3, the J gene TRBJ1-2, with D perhaps TRBD1 (6 bases). Germline-derived CDR1 and CDR2 are LGHNA and YSLEER. CDR3 length: 14 amino acids. Between the trimmed V and J ends, which lost 4 bases and 8 bases, there was a span of 17 bases. This chain's CDR3 is CASSLGVQGRGYTF. CDR3 sequence (DNA): TGCGCCAGCAGCCTAGGGGTACAGGGTCGCGGCTACACCTTC.

The chain recombines TRBV5-4 with TRBJ1-1; 7 positions agree with TRBD1. CDR3 size: 12 residues. Germline V gives CDR1 SGHNT, CDR2 YYREEE (reference sequence). With V trimmed by 4 bases and J by 7 bases, 4 bases remained unmatched. As DNA, the CDR3 is TGTGCCAGCAGCCCGACAGGGTTTGAAGCTTTCTTT. Encoded protein: CASSPTGFEAFF.